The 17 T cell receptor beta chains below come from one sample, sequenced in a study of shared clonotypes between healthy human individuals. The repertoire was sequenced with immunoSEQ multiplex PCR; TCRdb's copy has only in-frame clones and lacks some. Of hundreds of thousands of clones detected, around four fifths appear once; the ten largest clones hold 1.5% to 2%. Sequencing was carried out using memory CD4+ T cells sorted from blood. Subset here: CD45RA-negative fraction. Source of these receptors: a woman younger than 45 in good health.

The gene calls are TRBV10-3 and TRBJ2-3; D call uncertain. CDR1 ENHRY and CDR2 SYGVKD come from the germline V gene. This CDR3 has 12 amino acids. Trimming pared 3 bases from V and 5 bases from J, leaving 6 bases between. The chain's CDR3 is CAISDRVDTQYF. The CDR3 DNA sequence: TGTGCCATCAGTGATAGGGTAGATACGCAGTATTTT.

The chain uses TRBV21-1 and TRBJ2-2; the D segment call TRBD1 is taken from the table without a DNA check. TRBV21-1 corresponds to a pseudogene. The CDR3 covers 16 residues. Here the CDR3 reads CASSRLKTDKNGELFF. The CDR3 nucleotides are TGTGCCAGCAGCCGGTTGAAGACGGACAAGAACGGGGAGCTGTTTTTT.

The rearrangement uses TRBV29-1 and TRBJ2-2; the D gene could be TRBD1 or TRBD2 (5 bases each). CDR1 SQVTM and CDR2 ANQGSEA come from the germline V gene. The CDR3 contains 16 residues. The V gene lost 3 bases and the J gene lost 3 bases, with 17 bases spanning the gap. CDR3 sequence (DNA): TGCAGCGTTGACGGGGCGGGTTTTTTGGACACCGGGGAGCTGTTTTTT. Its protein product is CSVDGAGFLDTGELFF.

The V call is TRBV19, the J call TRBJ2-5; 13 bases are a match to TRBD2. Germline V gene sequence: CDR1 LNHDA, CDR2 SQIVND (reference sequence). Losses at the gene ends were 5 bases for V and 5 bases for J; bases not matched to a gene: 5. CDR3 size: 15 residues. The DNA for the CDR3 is TGTGCCAGTAGTTACGGGACTAGCGGGAAGGAGACCCAGTACTTC. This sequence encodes CASSYGTSGKETQYF. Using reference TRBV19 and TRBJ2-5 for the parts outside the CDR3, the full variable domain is DGGITQSPKYLFRKEGQNVTLSCEQNLNHDAMYWYRQDPGQGLRLIYYSQIVNDFQKGDIAEGYSVSREKKESFPLTVTSAQKNPTAFYLCASSYGTSGKETQYFGPGTRLLVL.

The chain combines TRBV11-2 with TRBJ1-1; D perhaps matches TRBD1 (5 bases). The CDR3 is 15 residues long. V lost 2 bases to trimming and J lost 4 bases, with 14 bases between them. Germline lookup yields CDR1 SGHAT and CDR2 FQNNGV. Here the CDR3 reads CASSLTPSRGTEAFF. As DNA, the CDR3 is TGTGCCAGCAGCTTAACCCCCAGTAGGGGCACTGAAGCTTTCTTT. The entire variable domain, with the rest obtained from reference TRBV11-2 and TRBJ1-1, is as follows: EAGVAQSPRYKIIEKRQSVAFWCNPISGHATLYWYQQILGQGPKLLIQFQNNGVVDDSQLPKDRFSAERLKGVDSTLKIQPAKLEDSAVYLCASSLTPSRGTEAFFGQGTRLTVV.

CDR3 in DNA: TGTGCCAGCAGTGCCCCCAGCGACAGGGGATGGGGAGCTTTCTTT. Translating gives CASSAPSDRGWGAFF. V gene TRBV28 combines with J gene TRBJ1-1; 8 bases map to TRBD1. Germline V lookup: CDR1 MDHEN, CDR2 SYDVKM. The trim removed 5 bases at V and 10 bases at J, leaving 15 bases unmatched. The CDR3 contains 15 residues. Full variable domain (remainder filled in from reference TRBV28 and TRBJ1-1): DVKVTQSSRYLVKRTGEKVFLECVQDMDHENMFWYRQDPGLGLRLIYFSYDVKMKEKGDIPEGYSVSREKKERFSLILESASTNQTSMYLCASSAPSDRGWGAFFGQGTRLTVV.

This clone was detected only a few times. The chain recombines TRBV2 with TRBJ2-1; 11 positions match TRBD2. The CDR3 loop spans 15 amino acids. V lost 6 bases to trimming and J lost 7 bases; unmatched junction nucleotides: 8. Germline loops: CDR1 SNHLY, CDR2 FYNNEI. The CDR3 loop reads CASRVGTSGQNEQFF. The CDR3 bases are TGTGCCAGCAGGGTGGGGACTAGCGGACAAAATGAGCAGTTCTTC.

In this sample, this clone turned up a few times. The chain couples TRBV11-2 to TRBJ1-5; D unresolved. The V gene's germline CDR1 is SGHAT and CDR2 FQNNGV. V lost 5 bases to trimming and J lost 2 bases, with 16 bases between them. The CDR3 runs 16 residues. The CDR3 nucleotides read TGTGCCAGCAGCGTGGGAAATATGGGTGGCAATCAGCCCCAGCATTTT. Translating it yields CASSVGNMGGNQPQHF. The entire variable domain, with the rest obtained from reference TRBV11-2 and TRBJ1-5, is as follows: EAGVAQSPRYKIIEKRQSVAFWCNPISGHATLYWYQQILGQGPKLLIQFQNNGVVDDSQLPKDRFSAERLKGVDSTLKIQPAKLEDSAVYLCASSVGNMGGNQPQHFGDGTRLSIL.

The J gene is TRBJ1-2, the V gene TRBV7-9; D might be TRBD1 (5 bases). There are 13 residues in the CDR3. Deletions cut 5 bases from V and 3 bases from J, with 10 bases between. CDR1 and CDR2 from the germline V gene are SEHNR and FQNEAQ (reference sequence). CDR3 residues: CASSPGRDYGYTF. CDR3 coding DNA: TGTGCCAGCAGCCCGGGCAGGGACTATGGCTACACCTTC.

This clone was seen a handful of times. This CDR3 reads CASSTRGADTNYGYTF. Written as DNA, the CDR3 is TGTGCCAGTAGTACGCGTGGGGCAGATACTAACTATGGCTACACCTTC. This sequence joins TRBV19 and TRBJ1-2; D is possibly TRBD1 (5 bases). The CDR3 is 16 residues long. V lost 4 bases and J lost 0, with 15 bases in between. Germline-derived CDR1 and CDR2 are LNHDA and SQIVND (reference sequence).

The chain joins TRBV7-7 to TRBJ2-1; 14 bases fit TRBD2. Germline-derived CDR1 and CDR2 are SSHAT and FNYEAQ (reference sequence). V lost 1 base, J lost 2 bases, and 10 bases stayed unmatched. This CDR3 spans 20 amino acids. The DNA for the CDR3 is TGTGCCAGCAGCTTAGGCCCGGGACTAGCGGGAGAAGGCGCCTACAATGAGCAGTTCTTC. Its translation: CASSLGPGLAGEGAYNEQFF.

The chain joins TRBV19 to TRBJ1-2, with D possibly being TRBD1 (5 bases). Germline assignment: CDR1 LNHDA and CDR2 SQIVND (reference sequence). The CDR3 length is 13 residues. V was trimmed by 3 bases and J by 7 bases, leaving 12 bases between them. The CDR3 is CASSIQGVSGYTF. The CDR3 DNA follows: TGTGCCAGTAGTATCCAGGGCGTGAGTGGCTACACCTTC.

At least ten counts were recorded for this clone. In DNA form, the CDR3 reads TGCGCCAGCAGCCAAGATGCCTACAGGGGGCAAACTGAAGCTTTCTTT. Protein product: CASSQDAYRGQTEAFF. The chain uses TRBV4-1 and TRBJ1-1; TRBD1 aligns across 9 bases. CDR3 size: 16 residues. Germline CDR1 MGHRA, CDR2 YSYEKL. J gave up 5 bases and V 0 bases, and 7 bases lay outside the gene matches.

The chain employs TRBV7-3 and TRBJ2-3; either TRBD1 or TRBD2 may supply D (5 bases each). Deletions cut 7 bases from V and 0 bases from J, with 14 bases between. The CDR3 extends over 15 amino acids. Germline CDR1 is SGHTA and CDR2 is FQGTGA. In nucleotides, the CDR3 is TGTGCCAGCACCCTCACGTGGGGGAGCACAGATACGCAGTATTTT. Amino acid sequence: CASTLTWGSTDTQYF.

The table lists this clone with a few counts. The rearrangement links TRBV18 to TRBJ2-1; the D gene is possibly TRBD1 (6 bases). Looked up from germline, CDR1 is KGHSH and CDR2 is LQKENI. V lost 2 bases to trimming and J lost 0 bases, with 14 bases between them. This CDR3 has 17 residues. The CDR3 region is CASSPGGQGPSYNEQFF. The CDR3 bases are TGTGCCAGCTCACCAGGCGGGCAGGGGCCCTCCTACAATGAGCAGTTCTTC.

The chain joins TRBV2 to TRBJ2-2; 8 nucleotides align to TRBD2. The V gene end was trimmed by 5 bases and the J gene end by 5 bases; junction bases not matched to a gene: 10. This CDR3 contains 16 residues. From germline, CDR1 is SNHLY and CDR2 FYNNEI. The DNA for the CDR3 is TGTGCCAGCAGTCCGGGACTAGTCCCAAGGACCGGGGAGCTGTTTTTT. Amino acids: CASSPGLVPRTGELFF.

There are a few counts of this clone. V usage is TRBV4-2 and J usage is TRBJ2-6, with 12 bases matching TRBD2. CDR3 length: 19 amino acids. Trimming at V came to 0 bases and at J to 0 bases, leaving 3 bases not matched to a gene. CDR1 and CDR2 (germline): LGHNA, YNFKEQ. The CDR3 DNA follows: TGTGCCAGCAGCCAAGAAGGACTAGCGGGGACCTCTGGGGCCAACGTCCTGACTTTC. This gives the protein CASSQEGLAGTSGANVLTF.